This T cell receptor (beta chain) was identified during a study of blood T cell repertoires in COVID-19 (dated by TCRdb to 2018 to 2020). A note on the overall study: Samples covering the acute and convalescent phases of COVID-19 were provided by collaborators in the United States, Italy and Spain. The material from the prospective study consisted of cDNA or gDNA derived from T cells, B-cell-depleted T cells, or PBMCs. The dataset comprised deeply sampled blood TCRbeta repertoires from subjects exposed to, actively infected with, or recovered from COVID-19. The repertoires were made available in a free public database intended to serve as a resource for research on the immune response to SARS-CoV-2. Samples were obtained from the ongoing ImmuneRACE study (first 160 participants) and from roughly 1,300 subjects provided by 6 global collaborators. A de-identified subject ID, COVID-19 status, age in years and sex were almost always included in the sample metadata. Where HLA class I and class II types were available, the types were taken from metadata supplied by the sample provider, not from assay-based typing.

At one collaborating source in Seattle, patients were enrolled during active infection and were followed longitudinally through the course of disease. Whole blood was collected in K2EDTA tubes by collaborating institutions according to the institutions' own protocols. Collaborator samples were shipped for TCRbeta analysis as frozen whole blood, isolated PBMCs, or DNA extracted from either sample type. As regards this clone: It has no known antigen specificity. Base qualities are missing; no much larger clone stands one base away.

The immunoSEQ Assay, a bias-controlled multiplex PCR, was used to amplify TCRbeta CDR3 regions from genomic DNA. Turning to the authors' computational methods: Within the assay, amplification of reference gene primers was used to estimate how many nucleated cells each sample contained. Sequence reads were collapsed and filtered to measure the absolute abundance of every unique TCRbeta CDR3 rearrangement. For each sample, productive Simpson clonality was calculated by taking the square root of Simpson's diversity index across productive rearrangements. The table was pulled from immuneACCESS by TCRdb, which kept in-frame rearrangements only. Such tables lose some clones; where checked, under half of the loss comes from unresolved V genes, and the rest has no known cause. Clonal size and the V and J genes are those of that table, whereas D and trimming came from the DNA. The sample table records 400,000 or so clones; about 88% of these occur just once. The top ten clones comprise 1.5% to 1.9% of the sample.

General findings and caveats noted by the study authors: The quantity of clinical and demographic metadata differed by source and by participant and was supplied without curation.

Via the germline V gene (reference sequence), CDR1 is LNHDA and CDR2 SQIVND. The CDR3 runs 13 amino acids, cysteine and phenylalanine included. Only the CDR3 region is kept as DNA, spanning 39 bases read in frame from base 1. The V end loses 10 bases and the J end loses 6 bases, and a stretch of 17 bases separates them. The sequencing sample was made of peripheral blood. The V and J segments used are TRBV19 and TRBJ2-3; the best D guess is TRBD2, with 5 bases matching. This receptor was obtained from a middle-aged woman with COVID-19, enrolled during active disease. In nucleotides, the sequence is TGTGCCACCTCGGTGGGTATAGCGGATACGCAGTATTTT. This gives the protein CATSVGIADTQYF.